The following is a TCR beta chain sequence with its context. Its antigen is not identified. This may arise from a read error, as a much more abundant clone is one base away. An absence of ophthalmopathy progression within 18 months meant stable Graves' hyperthyroidism. Uncontrolled infections, other autoimmune diseases, pregnancy or lactation led to exclusion of patients. PBMCs were sourced from less than 12 ml fresh peripheral blood. The data were taken from a study of T cells in Graves' hyperthyroidism and ophthalmopathy. General observations from the study: Most thyroid clonotypes expanded above 0.001 appeared in blood too.

CDR1 and CDR2 from the germline V gene are SQVTM and ANQGSEA. The CDR3 runs 12 residues. The germline V and J ends were trimmed by 7 bases and 5 bases, with 14 bases remaining between them. RNA transcripts were the template for amplifying TCR beta CDR3 regions. The HTBI primer set was used in a first-round RT-PCR of the TCR CDR3. TCRdb reprocessed the multiplex PCR reads with MiXCR, giving one entry per CDR3 protein. Found here are roughly 710,000 distinct CDR3 sequences, just over 35% of them singletons; the top ten hold less than 40%. This chain uses TRBV29-1 with TRBJ1-1, with D maybe TRBD1 (5 bases). This TCR was recovered from a woman between 40 and 55 years old with Graves' hyperthyroidism. The sequenced material came from blood. In DNA form, the CDR3 reads TGCAGCGACCGAACAGAGGGGACTGAAGCTTTCTTT. Translation gives CSDRTEGTEAFF.